These 8 T cell receptor beta chains were sequenced from one sample in a study of cytomegalovirus exposure and HLA in healthy donors. The primer mix had 60 Vbeta and 13 Jbeta primers. Libraries were prepared by immunoSEQ multiplex PCR; TCRdb keeps only in-frame clonotypes and omits some of them. The repertoire holds about 130,000 clones, with around 84% as singletons. Sequencing input: PBMCs. All receptors come from a man in his fifties or sixties in good health and CMV-seronegative.

The chain is built from TRBV18 and TRBJ1-5; tentatively, D is TRBD1 (5 bases). Germline V gene sequence: CDR1 KGHSH, CDR2 LQKENI. The length of the CDR3 is 15 residues. Trimming shortened V by 5 bases and J by 1 base, and 12 bases separated the two germline ends. The CDR3 sequence: CASSEFGGSNQPQHF. The DNA for the CDR3 is TGTGCCAGCTCAGAGTTCGGGGGAAGCAATCAGCCCCAGCATTTT.

The genes are TRBV10-2 and TRBJ2-1; 11 nucleotides align to TRBD1. Trimming removed 6 bases from V and 0 bases from J; junction bases left unmatched: 10. Germline lookup yields CDR1 WSHSY and CDR2 SAAADI. The CDR3 length is 18 residues. The CDR3: CASSLRDRGKGSYNEQFF. The CDR3 nucleotides are TGCGCCAGCAGCCTCCGGGACAGGGGGAAGGGCTCCTACAATGAGCAGTTCTTC.

The V gene is TRBV7-2, the J gene TRBJ2-7, with a weak D call TRBD2 (7 bases). CDR3 length equals 14 residues. The germline V gene encodes CDR1 SGHTA and CDR2 FQGNSA. Trimming left V 0 bases short and J 3 bases short, with 9 bases between. CDR3 bases: TGTGCCAGCAGCTTAGCGGGGGGGCTCTACGAGCAGTACTTC. Translating gives CASSLAGGLYEQYF.

The count of this clone is one. The chain couples TRBV6-6 to TRBJ1-6; TRBD1 is a possible D gene (5 bases). Trimming took 5 bases from V and 10 from J, leaving 18 bases between them. Germline CDR1 MNHNY, CDR2 SVGAGI (reference sequence). This CDR3 comprises 15 residues. The CDR3 reads CASSGGWGQASPLHF. In DNA, the CDR3 is TGTGCCAGCAGTGGGGGGTGGGGTCAAGCCTCACCCCTCCACTTT.

The chain links TRBV6-5 to TRBJ2-5; 12 bases match TRBD2. The DNA end is more similar to TRBJ2-7, so the J call may be wrong. Germline V gene lookup returns CDR1 MNHEY and CDR2 SVGAGI. The CDR3 spans 16 residues. The DNA for the CDR3 is TGTGCCAGCAGTTGGACTAGCGGGGACTCAAGCTACGAGCAGTACTTC. Translating it yields CASSWTSGDSSYEQYF.

This chain joins TRBV6-1 and TRBJ1-6; the match to TRBD1 covers 8 bases. There are 15 residues in the CDR3. Germline V lookup: CDR1 MNHNS, CDR2 SASEGT. Trimming removed 1 base from V and 11 bases from J; junction bases left unmatched: 7. CDR3 nucleotide sequence: TGTGCCAGCAGTGAAGAAAGGACAGGGAGGACACCCCTCCACTTT. It is translated as CASSEERTGRTPLHF.

CDR3 coding DNA: TGCGCCAGCAGCCCAAACGGGATCTCCTACGAGCAGTACTTC. Encoded protein: CASSPNGISYEQYF. The rearrangement links TRBV5-1 to TRBJ2-7, with D maybe TRBD2 (5 bases). The V end was cut by 4 bases, the J end by 0 bases, with 11 bases between. The CDR3 consists of 14 residues. CDR1 SGHRS and CDR2 YFSETQ come from the germline V gene.

The chain links TRBV25-1 to TRBJ2-2; D might be TRBD2 (6 bases). The CDR3 has 15 residues. The germline CDR1 and CDR2 sequences are MGHDK and SYGVNS. Trimming removed 1 base at V and 6 bases at J, with 12 bases between. The CDR3 protein is CASSEWQGGAGELFF. The CDR3 DNA sequence: TGTGCCAGCAGTGAATGGCAGGGAGGTGCCGGGGAGCTGTTTTTT.